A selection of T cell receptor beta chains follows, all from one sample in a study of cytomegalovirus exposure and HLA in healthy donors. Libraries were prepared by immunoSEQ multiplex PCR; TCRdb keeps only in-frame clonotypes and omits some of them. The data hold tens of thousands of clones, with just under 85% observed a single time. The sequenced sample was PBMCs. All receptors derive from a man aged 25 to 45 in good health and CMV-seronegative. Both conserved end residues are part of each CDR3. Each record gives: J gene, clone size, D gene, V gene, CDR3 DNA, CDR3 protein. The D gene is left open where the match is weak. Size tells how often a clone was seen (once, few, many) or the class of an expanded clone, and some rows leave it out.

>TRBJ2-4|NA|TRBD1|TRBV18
TGTGCCAGCTCACCACCGGGACAGGGGGACAAAAACATTCAGTACTTC
CASSPPGQGDKNIQYF
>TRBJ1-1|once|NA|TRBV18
TGTGCCAGCTCACCGCGCGTCCCGGGGAACACTGAAGCTTTCTTT
CASSPRVPGNTEAFF
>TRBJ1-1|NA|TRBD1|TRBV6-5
TGTGCCAGCAGTTTATCGGGACAGGGGGCCGTGGCTTTCTTT
CASSLSGQGAVAFF
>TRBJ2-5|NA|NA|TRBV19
TGTGCCAGTTCCGTGATGGCGGGGGCCCAAGAGACCCAGTACTTC
CASSVMAGAQETQYF
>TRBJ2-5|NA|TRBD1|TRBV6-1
TGTGCCAGCAGTGAGGGGACAGGGGTGGGGACCCAGTACTTC
CASSEGTGVGTQYF
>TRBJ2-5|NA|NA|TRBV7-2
TGTGCCAGCAGCCCCCGGGAATCGCGGACCCAGTACTTC
CASSPRESRTQYF
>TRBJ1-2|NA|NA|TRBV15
TGTGCCACCAGCAGTAGAACGGGCTATGGCTACACCTTC
CATSSRTGYGYTF
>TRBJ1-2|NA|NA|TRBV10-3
TGTGCCATCAGTGACCAGAGGGCGAACCTCTATGGCTACACCTTC
CAISDQRANLYGYTF
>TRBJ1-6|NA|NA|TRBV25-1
TGTGCCAGCAGTTTAGGTGGGCCCGTTTGGTCCTATAATTCACCCCTCCACTTT
CASSLGGPVWSYNSPLHF
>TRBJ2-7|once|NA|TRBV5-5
TGTGCCAGCAGCTTTGGCAGGGGCCCCCGGGGCGAGCAGTACTTC
CASSFGRGPRGEQYF
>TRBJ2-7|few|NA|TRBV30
TGTGCCTGGAGTGCTCGACAGGCTGCCTACGAGCAGTACTTC
CAWSARQAAYEQYF
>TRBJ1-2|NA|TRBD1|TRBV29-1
TGCAGCGTTTACCGACAGGGAGCTATCGGCTACACCTTC
CSVYRQGAIGYTF
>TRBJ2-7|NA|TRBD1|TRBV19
TGTGCCAGTAGTACCACCCGACAGGGAGATCGCCTTGGGCAGTACTTC
CASSTTRQGDRLGQYF
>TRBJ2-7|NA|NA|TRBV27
TGTGCCAGCAGACGATCGGGTACCCACGAGCAGTACTTC
CASRRSGTHEQYF
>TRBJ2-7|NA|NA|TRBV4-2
TGTGCCAGCAGCCAAGCGAGCATGAGGGAGGACTCCTACGAGCAGTACTTC
CASSQASMREDSYEQYF
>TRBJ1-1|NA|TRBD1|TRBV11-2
TGTGCCAGCAGCGGCCGACAGGGCCCCGGTGAAGCTTTCTTT
CASSGRQGPGEAFF
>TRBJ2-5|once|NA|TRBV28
TGTGCCACCGGCCGGAGTGAAGGAGAGACCCAGTACTTC
CATGRSEGETQYF
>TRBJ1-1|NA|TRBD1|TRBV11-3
TGTGCCAGCTCCAACAGGGGGCTAAGGAACACTGAAGCTTTCTTT
CASSNRGLRNTEAFF
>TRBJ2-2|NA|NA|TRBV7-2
TGTGCCAGCAGCTTAGAACGTTGGACTCCTGGGGAGCTGTTTTTT
CASSLERWTPGELFF
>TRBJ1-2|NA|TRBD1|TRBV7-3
TGTGCCAGCAGCCCGGGACAGGGGGCGCTTGGCTACACCTTC
CASSPGQGALGYTF
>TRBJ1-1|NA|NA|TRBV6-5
TGTGCCAGCAGTTACTCGGGGCTGAACACTGAAGCTTTCTTT
CASSYSGLNTEAFF
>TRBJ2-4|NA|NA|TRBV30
TGTGCCTGGAGTTCCCTTCCGGGACTAGCCAAAAACATTCAGTACTTC
CAWSSLPGLAKNIQYF
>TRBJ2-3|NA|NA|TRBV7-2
TGTGCCAGCAGAAGCGGGCGGGGAAATACGCAGTATTTT
CASRSGRGNTQYF
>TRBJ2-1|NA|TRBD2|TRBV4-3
TGCGCCAGCAGCCATCCCCGACTAGCGGGCAATGAGCAGTTCTTC
CASSHPRLAGNEQFF
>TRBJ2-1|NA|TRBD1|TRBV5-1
TGCGCCAGCAGCCGGGACAGGGGGAACAATGAGCAGTTCTTC
CASSRDRGNNEQFF
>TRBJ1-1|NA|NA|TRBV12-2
TGTGCAAGTCGCTTAGGGGGAGGTAGGACCACTGAAGCTTTCTTT
CASRLGGGRTTEAFF
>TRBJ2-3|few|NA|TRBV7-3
TGTGCCAGCAGCTTCTCTAGCACAGATACGCAGTATTTT
CASSFSSTDTQYF
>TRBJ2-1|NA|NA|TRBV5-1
TGCGCCAGCAGCGCGTACAATGAGCAGTTCTTC
CASSAYNEQFF
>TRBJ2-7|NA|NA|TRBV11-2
TGTGCCAGCAGCTTTTCTCCCGAGCAGGCTGCGAACGAGCAGTACTTC
CASSFSPEQAANEQYF
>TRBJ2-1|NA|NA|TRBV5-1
TGCGCCAGCAGCCCCCGGGCTAGCCCGGATGAGCAGTTCTTC
CASSPRASPDEQFF
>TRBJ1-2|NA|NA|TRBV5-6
TGTGCCAGCAGGGTGGTGGGGGCAAATGGCTACACCTTC
CASRVVGANGYTF
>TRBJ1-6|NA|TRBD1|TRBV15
TGTGCCACCAGCATAACAGGGGGATATAATTCACCCCTCCACTTT
CATSITGGYNSPLHF
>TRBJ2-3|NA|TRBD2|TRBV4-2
TGTGCCAGCAGCCAAGATCTTTGGTTACTAAGCGGGAAGGGAGATACGCAGTATTTT
CASSQDLWLLSGKGDTQYF
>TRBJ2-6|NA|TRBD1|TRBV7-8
TGTGCCAGCAGCTTGGGACAGGGGGCTGCTGGGGCCAACGTCCTGACTTTC
CASSLGQGAAGANVLTF
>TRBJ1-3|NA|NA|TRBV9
TGTGCCAGCAGCGTCAAAACAGGGAACTCTGGAAACACCATATATTTT
CASSVKTGNSGNTIYF
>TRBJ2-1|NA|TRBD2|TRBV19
TGTGCCAGTAGTTTCTCCGGGACTAGCGTGCATGAGCAGTTCTTC
CASSFSGTSVHEQFF
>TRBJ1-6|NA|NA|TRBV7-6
TGTGCCAGCAGCCAATCGTTCGGTTCACCCCTCCACTTT
CASSQSFGSPLHF
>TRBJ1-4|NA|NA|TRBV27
TGTGCCAGCAGTTCCGGGGGGTCGAATGAAAAACTGTTTTTT
CASSSGGSNEKLFF
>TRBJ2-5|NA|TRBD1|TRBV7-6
TGTGCCAGCAGCCCCCGGGACAGGGTTCAAGAGACCCAGTACTTC
CASSPRDRVQETQYF
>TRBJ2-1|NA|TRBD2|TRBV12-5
TGTGCTAGTGGTTCGAGACTAGCGGGAGTCAGTGAGCAGTTCTTC
CASGSRLAGVSEQFF
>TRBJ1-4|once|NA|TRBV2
TGTGCCAGCAGCCTGACGTGGGCGCCTGATGAAAAACTGTTTTTT
CASSLTWAPDEKLFF
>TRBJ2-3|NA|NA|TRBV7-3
TGTGCCAGCAGCTTAATCGGAGGGTGGGGGGCAGATACGCAGTATTTT
CASSLIGGWGADTQYF
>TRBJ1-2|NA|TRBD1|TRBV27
TGTGCCAGCAGCTCACTGGGACAGGAAGCTAACTATGGCTACACCTTC
CASSSLGQEANYGYTF
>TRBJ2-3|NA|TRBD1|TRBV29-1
TGCAGCGTTGCTCACAGGGGAGATACGCAGTATTTT
CSVAHRGDTQYF
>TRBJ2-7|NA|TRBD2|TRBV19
TGTGCCAGTAGTCCCTCGGGGGGTCTAATCTACGAGCAGTACTTC
CASSPSGGLIYEQYF
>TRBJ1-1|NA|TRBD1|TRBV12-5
TGTGCTAGTGGTCCCCGGGACAGGGTGTACACTGAAGCTTTCTTT
CASGPRDRVYTEAFF
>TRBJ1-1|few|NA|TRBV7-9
TGTGCCAGCAGCTGGGGACAAGATAACACTGAAGCTTTCTTT
CASSWGQDNTEAFF
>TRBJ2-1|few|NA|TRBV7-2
TGTGCCAGCAGCCTCGGGATGAACGATGAGCAGTTCTTC
CASSLGMNDEQFF
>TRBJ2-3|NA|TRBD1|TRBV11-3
TGTGCCAGCAGCTTACCAGGACAGGGGGCAGATACGCAGTATTTT
CASSLPGQGADTQYF
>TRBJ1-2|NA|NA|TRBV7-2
TGTGCCAGCAGCTTGAACGGGGCCGAGGGGGAGAACTATGGCTACACCTTC
CASSLNGAEGENYGYTF